This TCR beta chain was found in a study of CDR3 diversity in severe acne. This CDR3 contains 14 residues. With 0 bases removed from V and 6 bases from J, the gap between germline ends came to 9 bases. Germline CDR1 MNHNS, CDR2 SASEGT. TCRdb ran MiXCR on the PCR reads and lists one entry per CDR3 protein. The sample shows 89,000 or so distinct CDR3 sequences, 45% to 50% of them seen only once. V gene TRBV6-1 combines with J gene TRBJ2-1, with D possibly being TRBD1 or TRBD2 (6 bases each). The TCR sequence derives from a male donor in good health, serving as a control. The specimen sequenced was blood. As DNA, the CDR3 is TGTGCCAGCAGTGAAGCGGGGGGCCTCAATGAGCAGTTCTTC. It translates to CASSEAGGLNEQFF.